A single sample gave rise to the 27 T cell receptor beta chains below, sequenced in a study of T cells in Graves' hyperthyroidism and ophthalmopathy. RNA transcripts yielded amplified TCR beta CDR3 regions. Initially, a first-round RT-PCR of the TCR CDR3 employed the HTBI primer set. TCRdb analysed the multiplex PCR reads with MiXCR anew, one entry per CDR3 protein. Of under 400,000 distinct CDR3 sequences listed, less than 20% are singletons. The specimen sequenced was blood. The source is a woman between 18 and 30 years old with Graves' hyperthyroidism that later progressed to Graves' ophthalmopathy.

This clonotype was seen at least ten times. This sequence joins TRBV29-1 and TRBJ1-2, with 8 positions matching TRBD1. CDR3 size: 12 residues. Germline V lookup: CDR1 SQVTM, CDR2 ANQGSEA. V dropped 5 bases and J dropped 8; count of bases not matched to a gene: 7. The CDR3 loop is CSVLDRARGYTF. In DNA, the CDR3 is TGCAGCGTTCTGGACAGGGCACGGGGCTACACCTTC.

The chain couples TRBV16 to TRBJ2-1; no reliable D call. V was clipped by 2 bases and J by 9 bases, with 11 bases between them. Germline CDR1 and CDR2: KGHSY and FQNENV. The CDR3 is 13 residues long. CDR3 loop: CASSQGLLPEQFF. The CDR3 bases are TGTGCCAGCAGCCAAGGCCTACTTCCTGAGCAGTTCTTC.

This clonotype was counted ten times or more. The chain uses TRBV11-2 and TRBJ2-1, with 12 bases aligning to TRBD1. J gave up 2 bases and V 3 bases, and 8 bases lay outside the gene matches. Germline lookup yields CDR1 SGHAT and CDR2 FQNNGV. This CDR3 comprises 18 residues. This CDR3 is CASSFRGDRGLTYNEQFF. The CDR3 region has the DNA TGTGCCAGCAGCTTCAGAGGGGACAGGGGGCTCACCTACAATGAGCAGTTCTTC.

This clonotype was seen ten or more times. The chain combines TRBV7-2 with TRBJ2-7; the match to TRBD2 covers 10 bases. J gave up 0 bases and V 5 bases, and 7 bases lay outside the gene matches. Germline CDR1 reads SGHTA; CDR2 reads FQGNSA. This CDR3 comprises 16 residues. The CDR3 nucleotides are TGTGCCAGCAGCCGGGTGCGGACTAGCGGCTCCTACGAGCAGTACTTC. It translates to CASSRVRTSGSYEQYF.

This clonotype was seen many times. The rearrangement uses TRBV20-1 and TRBJ1-2; TRBD1 agrees at 9 bases. J lost 8 bases, V lost 6 bases, and 7 bases had no gene match. The germline CDR1 and CDR2 sequences are DFQATT and SNEGSKA (reference sequence). The CDR3 contains 12 residues. The CDR3 nucleotides read TGCAGTGCGCCGGGACAGGGAAGGGGCTACACCTTC. Its protein product is CSAPGQGRGYTF.

This clonotype came up a few times. This chain connects TRBV19 to TRBJ2-1, with a possible D match to TRBD1 (7 bases). CDR1 and CDR2 from the germline V gene are LNHDA and SQIVND (reference sequence). The CDR3 sequence is 17 residues long. Trimming removed 5 bases at V and 5 bases at J, with 22 bases between. CDR3 in DNA: TGTGCCAGTAGTCCTCAAAGGCGGGACAGAAGGAACAATGAGCAGTTCTTC. Amino acids: CASSPQRRDRRNNEQFF.

This chain connects TRBV6-5 to TRBJ1-5; 7 bases fit TRBD1. V gave up 4 bases and J gave up 4 bases; unmatched junction bases: 7. Germline CDR1 is MNHEY and CDR2 is SVGAGI. The CDR3 has 15 residues. The DNA for the CDR3 is TGTGCCAGCAGTTCCTCGGGACAGTCAAATCAGCCCCAGCATTTT. The encoded protein is CASSSSGQSNQPQHF.

This clonotype was detected many times. In DNA, the CDR3 is TGTGCCACCAGCAGAGACCCAGCTTCCACAGATACGCAGTATTTT. Its translation: CATSRDPASTDTQYF. This sequence joins TRBV15 and TRBJ2-3; D is undetermined. Trimming left V 0 bases short and J 2 bases short, with 9 bases between. The CDR3 length is 15 residues. Germline V CDR1 and CDR2: LNHNV, YYDKDF (reference sequence).

This clonotype was counted ten times or more. The V and J genes are TRBV3-1 and TRBJ1-2, with D tentatively TRBD1 (5 bases). Germline CDR1 is LGHDT and CDR2 is YNNKEL (reference sequence). The CDR3 sequence is 16 residues long. The V end was cut by 1 base, the J end by 6 bases, with 18 bases between. The CDR3 bases are TGTGCCAGCAGCCAAGCGGGGGACGGGGTAAAGGATGGCTACACCTTC. Translated: CASSQAGDGVKDGYTF.

This clonotype was detected ten times or more. The chain uses TRBV30 and TRBJ1-2, with 7 bases that match TRBD1. This CDR3 is 14 amino acids long. Germline-derived CDR1 and CDR2 are GTSNPN and SVGIG (reference sequence). The J segment lost 0 bases and the V segment lost 7 bases, leaving 8 bases of the junction unmatched. DNA for the CDR3: TGTGCCTTCCTGACAGGGCCCCCTAACTATGGCTACACCTTC. Translated: CAFLTGPPNYGYTF.

This clonotype was detected many times. The gene calls are TRBV28 and TRBJ2-7; TRBD2 aligns across 8 bases. Trimming at V came to 5 bases and at J to 3 bases, leaving 6 bases not matched to a gene. Per germline, CDR1 MDHEN and CDR2 SYDVKM. This CDR3 is 14 amino acids long. The CDR3 nucleotides read TGTGCCAGCAGTCTCAGACTAGCGCGCTACGAGCAGTACTTC. It codes for CASSLRLARYEQYF.

The chain has TRBV2 and TRBJ2-6; D possibly corresponds to TRBD2 (5 bases). CDR1 is SNHLY, CDR2 FYNNEI, per germline. The CDR3 consists of 18 residues. V dropped 10 bases and J dropped 0 bases, with 22 bases sitting between them. The CDR3 is CATLQRDLNHSGANVLTF. CDR3 nucleotides: TGTGCCACCCTGCAGAGGGATCTTAATCACTCTGGGGCCAACGTCCTGACTTTC.

This clonotype was recorded a few times. The chain combines TRBV4-2 with TRBJ2-4; D unresolved. The CDR3 covers 15 residues. The V gene's germline CDR1 is LGHNA and CDR2 YNFKEQ. Trimming left V 1 base short and J 0 bases short, with 7 bases between. Written as DNA, the CDR3 is TGTGCCAGCAGCCAAGCGACATCAGCCAAAAACATTCAGTACTTC. It encodes CASSQATSAKNIQYF.

The chain carries TRBV6-5 and TRBJ2-1; 7 bases align to TRBD2. Looked up from germline, CDR1 is MNHEY and CDR2 is SVGAGI. V dropped 4 bases and J dropped 5; count of bases not matched to a gene: 8. This CDR3 region has 15 residues. The CDR3 DNA is TGTGCCAGCAGTTTTATAGCGGGCGACCACAATGAGCAGTTCTTC. Amino acids: CASSFIAGDHNEQFF.

This clonotype was seen repeatedly, ten times or more. This sequence joins TRBV20-1 and TRBJ2-3; D ambiguous. V shed 3 bases and J shed 6 bases, with 13 bases lying between them. This CDR3 is 13 amino acids long. Germline V gene lookup returns CDR1 DFQATT and CDR2 SNEGSKA (reference sequence). For the CDR3, the DNA is TGCAGTGCTAGCCAAGGCGGCTATGATACGCAGTATTTT. Protein sequence: CSASQGGYDTQYF.

This clonotype was detected a few times. The chain joins TRBV27 to TRBJ2-5, with D tentatively TRBD1 or TRBD2 (5 bases each). The CDR3 contains 14 residues. Trimming pared 2 bases from V and 4 bases from J, leaving 11 bases between. Germline V gene sequence: CDR1 MNHEY, CDR2 SMNVEV (reference sequence). CDR3 sequence reads: CASSLEGSAETQYF. The DNA of the CDR3 is TGTGCCAGCAGTTTAGAGGGGTCAGCAGAGACCCAGTACTTC.

The chain has TRBV12-3 or TRBV12-4 and TRBJ2-7; D is possibly TRBD1 (5 bases). This CDR3 is built from 15 residues. The V gene lost 5 bases and the J gene lost 3 bases, with 17 bases spanning the gap. In DNA form, the CDR3 reads TGTGCCAGCAGTGATACGGCAGGGCTTAGCTACGAGCAGTACTTC. It yields the protein CASSDTAGLSYEQYF.

This clonotype was found many times. This chain links TRBV11-2 with TRBJ2-5; 10 nucleotides line up with TRBD2. Germline CDR1 and CDR2: SGHAT and FQNNGV. This CDR3 is 16 amino acids long. The V and J ends lost 3 bases and 4 bases, in that order; junction bases with no gene match: 8. CDR3 DNA sequence: TGTGCCAGCAGCTTTGGGCTAGCGGGAGCCGGAGAGACCCAGTACTTC. It specifies CASSFGLAGAGETQYF.

This clonotype was picked up many times. The chain is built from TRBV11-2 and TRBJ1-5; the D is unclear. Trimming pared 0 bases from V and 11 bases from J, leaving 11 bases between. CDR1 and CDR2 from the germline V gene are SGHAT and FQNNGV. This CDR3 region has 13 residues. The CDR3 spells CASSLEPASAQHF. In DNA, the CDR3 is TGTGCCAGCAGCTTAGAGCCCGCCTCGGCCCAGCATTTT.

This clonotype occurred many times. The chain couples TRBV7-2 to TRBJ1-3, with 10 positions matching TRBD1. Trimming at V came to 1 base and at J to 2 bases, leaving 5 bases not matched to a gene. CDR3 size: 17 residues. Germline values: CDR1 SGHTA, CDR2 FQGNSA. The CDR3 protein is CASSLVPDRGPGNTIYF. DNA of the CDR3: TGTGCCAGCAGCTTAGTCCCCGACAGGGGGCCTGGAAACACCATATATTTT.

This clonotype was detected only a few times. V and J are TRBV27 and TRBJ2-3; D is undetermined. Between the trimmed V and J ends, which lost 3 bases and 0 bases, there was a span of 10 bases. This CDR3 comprises 15 residues. CDR1 is MNHEY and CDR2 is SMNVEV in the germline V gene (reference sequence). The CDR3 coding sequence is TGTGCCAGCAGTTTTTACAGTCCTAGCACAGATACGCAGTATTTT. This gives the protein CASSFYSPSTDTQYF.

The gene calls are TRBV9 and TRBJ2-1; a weak D match, TRBD1 (7 bases). The V and J ends lost 3 bases and 4 bases respectively, with 14 bases between them. The germline V gene has CDR1 SGDLS and CDR2 YYNGEE. The CDR3 is 15 residues long. The CDR3 loop is CASSGEAGQYNEQFF. CDR3 bases: TGTGCCAGCAGCGGTGAGGCGGGACAGTACAATGAGCAGTTCTTC.

The chain joins TRBV11-2 to TRBJ2-3, with TRBD1 matching 7 bases. Looked up from germline, CDR1 is SGHAT and CDR2 is FQNNGV. CDR3 length: 15 residues. V lost 8 bases to trimming and J lost 2 bases; unmatched junction nucleotides: 10. The CDR3 sequence: CASWAGTDYTDTQYF. CDR3 coding DNA: TGTGCCAGCTGGGCCGGGACAGACTACACAGATACGCAGTATTTT.

This chain uses TRBV20-1 with TRBJ2-1; 14 nucleotides match TRBD2. V lost 3 bases, J lost 7 bases, and 11 bases stayed unmatched. CDR1 is DFQATT and CDR2 is SNEGSKA in the germline V gene (reference sequence). The length of the CDR3 is 17 residues. The DNA for the CDR3 is TGCAGTGCTAGGGAGCCCGGGACTAGCGGGGGAGGGAATGAGCAGTTCTTC. Its protein is CSAREPGTSGGGNEQFF.

The chain is built from TRBV25-1 and TRBJ2-5, with D unclear. Germline CDR1 MGHDK, CDR2 SYGVNS. The CDR3 is 16 amino acids. V was trimmed by 1 base and J by 1 base, leaving 13 bases between them. This CDR3 reads CASSELGSRLQETQYF. For the CDR3, the DNA is TGTGCCAGCAGTGAATTGGGTTCGAGACTCCAAGAGACCCAGTACTTC.

The table lists this clonotype with many counts. The rearrangement joins TRBV28 to TRBJ2-5, with no clear D. The germline CDR1 and CDR2 sequences are MDHEN and SYDVKM. The CDR3 is 15 residues long. The V end was cut by 3 bases, the J end by 5 bases, with 16 bases between. The CDR3 spells CASSFHMPSRETQYF. The CDR3 nucleotides are TGTGCCAGCAGTTTCCACATGCCCTCCCGGGAGACCCAGTACTTC.

A few counts support this clonotype. V is TRBV20-1 and J is TRBJ2-7, with no clear D. Germline V lookup: CDR1 DFQATT, CDR2 SNEGSKA (reference sequence). The CDR3 covers 14 residues. Trimming removed 3 bases at V and 2 bases at J, with 14 bases between. The CDR3, as DNA: TGCAGTGCTAGGCCGAAAGTAGGGCCCTACGAGCAGTACTTC. Residues: CSARPKVGPYEQYF.